This T cell receptor (beta chain) originates from a study of T cell changes during pregnancy in multiple sclerosis. The ends lost 5 bases at V and 5 bases at J; junction bases unmatched: 17. Per germline, CDR1 SGDLS and CDR2 YYNGEE. This CDR3 comprises 18 residues. Repertoires were generated with immunoSEQ multiplex PCR, while TCRdb's copy carries only in-frame clones and drops some. The repertoire includes 95,000 to 100,000 clones, more than 85% of them detected once, and 2.5% to 3.5% sits in the top ten. The clonotype originates from a female donor with multiple sclerosis, enrolled in a pregnancy study. Specimen: peripheral blood, collected in the second trimester of pregnancy. This chain connects TRBV9 to TRBJ2-7, with TRBD1 matching over 12 bases. CDR3 residues: CASSRSLTSGQGAHEQYF. The CDR3 DNA reads TGTGCCAGCAGTCGATCTCTTACCTCGGGACAGGGGGCCCACGAGCAGTACTTC.